The 6 T cell receptor beta chains listed next were all sequenced from one sample in a study of blood T cell repertoires in COVID-19. Generated by immunoSEQ multiplex PCR, the TCRdb table keeps only in-frame clones and is missing some. The data contain about 210,000 clones, 85% to 90% of them seen just once; the ten biggest clones take up 1.2%. Sequencing input: PBMCs or T cells enriched from blood (not recorded which). Source of these receptors: a young man who had recovered from COVID-19.

This rearrangement joins TRBV4-3 to TRBJ2-1; no definite D call. V lost 0 bases to trimming and J lost 8 bases, with 8 bases between them. The CDR3 consists of 13 residues. Germline CDR1 LGHNA, CDR2 YSLEER. The CDR3 nucleotides are TGCGCCAGCAGCCAAGATCTGGCTTATGAGCAGTTCTTC. Encoded protein: CASSQDLAYEQFF.

The genes are TRBV6-1 and TRBJ1-5, with D perhaps TRBD1 (6 bases). The V end was cut by 10 bases, the J end by 0 bases, with 16 bases between. The CDR3 contains 15 residues. CDR1 is MNHNS, CDR2 SASEGT, per germline. The CDR3 DNA sequence: TGTGCCACAACCCGGGACAACAATAGCAATCAGCCCCAGCATTTT. Translating gives CATTRDNNSNQPQHF.

The rearrangement uses TRBV19 and TRBJ1-1; TRBD1 matches 7 bases. The trim removed 3 bases at V and 1 base at J, leaving 5 bases unmatched. The CDR3 spans 15 residues. Germline loops: CDR1 LNHDA, CDR2 SQIVND (reference sequence). As DNA, the CDR3 is TGTGCCAGTAGTATTACAGGGGCCACGAACACTGAAGCTTTCTTT. This translates into CASSITGATNTEAFF. The full variable domain, rest sourced from reference TRBV19 and TRBJ1-1, is DGGITQSPKYLFRKEGQNVTLSCEQNLNHDAMYWYRQDPGQGLRLIYYSQIVNDFQKGDIAEGYSVSREKKESFPLTVTSAQKNPTAFYLCASSITGATNTEAFFGQGTRLTVV.

V and J are TRBV27 and TRBJ1-1, with TRBD1 identical over 9 bases. This CDR3 comprises 13 residues. Trimming at V came to 5 bases and at J to 6 bases, leaving 4 bases not matched to a gene. Germline assignment: CDR1 MNHEY and CDR2 SMNVEV (reference sequence). CDR3 amino acids: CASSPRQGAEAFF. The CDR3 DNA reads as TGTGCCAGCAGTCCACGACAGGGGGCTGAAGCTTTCTTT.

This chain joins TRBV7-2 and TRBJ2-5, with 11 bases fitting TRBD2. Germline values: CDR1 SGHTA, CDR2 FQGNSA. The CDR3 extends over 18 amino acids. The V and J ends lost 1 base and 5 bases, in that order; junction bases with no gene match: 12. The CDR3 nucleotides are TGTGCCAGCAGCTTAGTTTTAGCGGGGGGGCCGCGGGATGAGACCCAGTACTTC. This sequence encodes CASSLVLAGGPRDETQYF.

The gene calls are TRBV5-1 and TRBJ2-2; 12 bases match TRBD2. The CDR3 is 16 residues long. Looked up from germline, CDR1 is SGHRS and CDR2 is YFSETQ. J lost 2 bases, V lost 4 bases, and 3 bases had no gene match. CDR3 DNA: TGCGCCAGCAGCATACTAGCGGGGGGCAACACCGGGGAGCTGTTTTTT. As protein: CASSILAGGNTGELFF.